The 16 T cell receptor beta chains below all came from one sample that was sequenced in a study of tumor and adjacent non-tumor tissue in lung cancer. RNA was extracted from bulk tissue without any cell sorting. The normal lung tissue was taken more than 3 cm from the tumor edge. The library came from three nested PCR rounds adapted from ARM-PCR protocols. TCRdb reanalysed the multiplex PCR reads using MiXCR and keeps one entry per CDR3 protein. The repertoire holds about 110,000 distinct CDR3 sequences, about 64% seen once, with under 20% in the top ten. The sample consisted of distant non-tumor lung tissue. The receptors stem from a man in his 60s with non-small cell lung cancer.

Relative to its sample, this clonotype is medium-sized. The rearrangement uses TRBV4-1 and TRBJ1-1, with no clear D. CDR1 and CDR2 from the germline V gene are MGHRA and YSYEKL. The CDR3 covers 15 residues. Trimming stripped 1 base from V and 0 bases from J, with 9 bases between. The CDR3 sequence: CASSQGFGVNTEAFF. CDR3 sequence (DNA): TGCGCCAGCAGCCAAGGTTTTGGTGTGAACACTGAAGCTTTCTTT.

The chain carries TRBV5-6 and TRBJ2-3; tentatively, D is TRBD1 (5 bases). This CDR3 is built from 16 residues. V gave up 0 bases and J gave up 1 base, with 12 bases separating them. The germline gives CDR1 SGHDT, CDR2 YYEEEE. This CDR3 is CASSLEGRVGTDTQYF. The CDR3, as DNA: TGTGCCAGCAGCTTGGAGGGCAGGGTTGGCACAGATACGCAGTATTTT.

In this sample, this clonotype turned up many times. This chain links TRBV12-3 or TRBV12-4 with TRBJ1-5, with 10 bases fitting TRBD1. V was pared by 9 bases and J by 5 bases, with 10 bases of the junction left unmatched. The CDR3 loop spans 15 amino acids. The CDR3 DNA reads TGTGCCAGTCAATCGGGACAGGGGACCTATCAGCCCCAGCATTTT. Translation: CASQSGQGTYQPQHF.

This clonotype was counted ten times or more. V is TRBV5-1 and J is TRBJ1-2; tentatively, D is TRBD1 (6 bases). Germline V gene sequence: CDR1 SGHRS, CDR2 YFSETQ. This CDR3 has 16 residues. The V end lost 1 base, the J end lost 4 bases, and 17 bases lay between the germline ends. The CDR3 bases are TGCGCCAGCAGCTTGAGACCCGGGGGCTCATCCTATGGCTACACCTTC. Protein: CASSLRPGGSSYGYTF.

This clonotype has ten or more counts. The chain recombines TRBV12-3 or TRBV12-4 with TRBJ1-5; no clear D gene. Trimming shortened V by 0 bases and J by 10 bases, and 7 bases separated the two germline ends. CDR3 length equals 12 residues. CDR3 in amino acids: CASSLALRPQHF. The CDR3 region has the DNA TGTGCCAGCAGTTTAGCGCTCCGCCCCCAGCATTTT.

This sequence joins TRBV10-3 and TRBJ1-1; D remains unclear. From germline, CDR1 is ENHRY and CDR2 SYGVKD. This CDR3 comprises 12 residues. Trimming shortened V by 0 bases and J by 6 bases, and 5 bases separated the two germline ends. The CDR3 loop is CAISESGAEAFF. In nucleotides, the CDR3 is TGTGCCATCAGTGAGTCTGGAGCTGAAGCTTTCTTT.

On this clonotype itself: Given a much more abundant clone one base away, this may be a read error. The chain has TRBV28 and TRBJ2-2, with 8 bases identical to TRBD2. The V and J ends lost 10 bases and 7 bases, in that order; junction bases with no gene match: 14. This CDR3 region has 15 residues. Germline lookup yields CDR1 MDHEN and CDR2 SYDVKM. CDR3 in DNA: TGTGCCAACAGGTACACGGGACTAGACGGCGGGGAGCTGTTTTTT. Its translation: CANRYTGLDGGELFF.

In regard to this clonotype: A much larger clone is a single base away; this may be a read error. This rearrangement joins TRBV6-1 to TRBJ1-6; tentatively, D is TRBD1 (5 bases). This CDR3 is built from 15 residues. V lost 4 bases, J lost 1 base, and 8 bases lay in between. Germline V CDR1 and CDR2: MNHNS, SASEGT. The CDR3 DNA reads TGTGCCAGCAGTGTGCGGGGGTCCTATAATTCACCCCTCCACTTT. Amino acid sequence: CASSVRGSYNSPLHF.

This clonotype was counted many times. This rearrangement joins TRBV4-1 to TRBJ2-5, with D unresolved. Germline V gene lookup returns CDR1 MGHRA and CDR2 YSYEKL. V was trimmed by 0 bases and J by 3 bases, leaving 8 bases between them. The CDR3 is 14 residues long. The CDR3: CASSQDGREETQYF. Written as DNA, the CDR3 is TGCGCCAGCAGCCAAGATGGCCGGGAAGAGACCCAGTACTTC.

Comments on this clonotype: Given the absence of the conserved phenylalanine or tryptophan at the CDR3 end, a read error is likely. This rearrangement joins TRBV11-1 to TRBJ2-2, with TRBD2 matching over 7 bases. The CDR3 loop spans 16 amino acids. Germline V gives CDR1 SGHAT, CDR2 FQDESV (reference sequence). The CDR3 is CISSLGRGLNTGELFL. In DNA form, the CDR3 reads TGTATCAGCAGCTTAGGGAGGGGCCTAAACACCGGGGAGCTGTTTCTT.

This clonotype was seen just once. The junction departs from the called germline gene at one end, perhaps through a read error. J is TRBJ2-7 and V is TRBV11-1, with D unresolved. The germline gives CDR1 SGHAT, CDR2 FQDESV (reference sequence). The CDR3 is 13 amino acids. The CDR3 region is CASSLSIGEPQCF. CDR3 bases: TGTGCCAGCAGCCTTTCTATTGGTGAGCCGCAGTGCTTC.

This clonotype was counted many times. The J gene is TRBJ2-7, the V gene TRBV21-1; the table's D call TRBD1 went unverified against the DNA. TRBV21-1 is classified as a pseudogene. This CDR3 is built from 16 residues. The CDR3 reads CASCPPGTGVSYEQYF. The CDR3 region has the DNA TGTGCCAGCTGTCCCCCCGGGACAGGGGTCTCCTACGAGCAGTACTTC.

Notes on this clonotype: Given a much more abundant clone one base away, this may be a read error. CDR3 amino acids: CASSWVAGTNTGELFF. DNA of the CDR3: TGTGCCAGCAGCTGGGTGGCAGGTACGAACACCGGGGAGCTGTTTTTT. This chain uses TRBV5-4 with TRBJ2-2; D is unclear. Trimming took off 3 bases at V and 0 bases at J, with 12 bases between the two ends. This CDR3 contains 16 residues. In germline, CDR1 is SGHNT, CDR2 YYREEE (reference sequence).

Concerning this clonotype: This may be a read error, as it is one base from a much larger clone. The V gene is TRBV5-6, the J gene TRBJ2-5; tentatively, D is TRBD2 (6 bases). The CDR3 has 15 amino acids. Germline values: CDR1 SGHDT, CDR2 YYEEEE. DNA of the CDR3: TGTGCCAGCAGATTGGCCGGGGGAGCGATGGAGACCCAGTACTTC. This sequence encodes CASRLAGGAMETQYF.

As regards this clonotype: A much larger clone differs from this one at a single base, so this may be a read error. The CDR3 does not end in the conserved phenylalanine or tryptophan, so this is likely a read error. The rearrangement joins TRBV29-1 to TRBJ1-1; the D gene is possibly TRBD1 (6 bases). This CDR3 has 15 residues. Germline CDR1 is SQVTM and CDR2 is ANQGSEA. V lost 4 bases to trimming and J lost 4 bases, with 19 bases between them. Written as DNA, the CDR3 is TGCAGCGTTGTTCATACAGGGTCCTTTAGCACTGAAGCTTTCCTT. It codes for CSVVHTGSFSTEAFL.

This clonotype showed up just once. V and J are TRBV11-3 and TRBJ2-7; 7 nucleotides align to TRBD2. The length of the CDR3 is 15 residues. Germline CDR1 SGHNT, CDR2 YENEEA. V lost 9 bases to trimming and J lost 0 bases; unmatched junction nucleotides: 11. CDR3 sequence: CASGRASENSYEQYF. The CDR3 DNA reads as TGTGCCAGTGGGAGGGCTAGCGAGAACTCCTACGAGCAGTACTTC.